Following are 13 T cell receptor beta chains from one sample sequenced in a study of blood T cells in healthy people across ages (dated by TCRdb to between 2014 and 2017). Receptor amplification or capture employed 5' RACE. Sequencing took place on an Illumina HiSeq 2500. A second PCR of roughly 7 to 12 cycles was run with a J-beta primer mix and a sample-barcoded 5' primer. TCRdb handled the public reads itself, with Q25 trimming in fastp and clone calling in MiXCR, and kept productive beta chains. Each CDR3 protein gets just one entry, which takes the most common genes and DNA from the rows behind it. The table for this sample lists a few hundred thousand distinct CDR3 sequences; approximately 26% of them were counted only once. The ten largest account for roughly 3.5% of the sample. These sequences were also reported in another study, on T cells of mothers and their children.

Sequences were obtained from blood. These receptor sequences come from a boy between 2 and 15 years old in good health.

This clonotype was seen only a few times. CDR3 in DNA: TGTGCCAGCTCCACCCAGGGTCGGGAGACCCAGTACTTC. As protein: CASSTQGRETQYF. The chain uses TRBV2 and TRBJ2-5, with D possibly being TRBD1 (5 bases). Germline CDR1 and CDR2: SNHLY and FYNNEI. The ends were cut back, 8 bases at V and 5 bases at J, with 15 bases in the middle. CDR3 length: 13 residues.

This clonotype has just a few counts. The rearrangement uses TRBV2 and TRBJ2-6, with D perhaps TRBD1 (5 bases). Trimming pared 1 base from V and 0 bases from J, leaving 7 bases between. There are 16 residues in the CDR3. Germline lookup yields CDR1 SNHLY and CDR2 FYNNEI. The CDR3 spells CASSEEGRSGANVLTF. The CDR3 coding sequence is TGTGCCAGCAGTGAAGAGGGGCGCTCTGGGGCCAACGTCCTGACTTTC.

The chain is built from TRBV20-1 and TRBJ2-5; D is uncertain. V was trimmed by 6 bases and J by 5 bases, leaving 19 bases between them. Germline loops: CDR1 DFQATT, CDR2 SNEGSKA (reference sequence). The CDR3 sequence is 14 residues long. In DNA form, the CDR3 reads TGCAGTGCGCCCAACGGACCAGGCAGGGAGACCCAGTACTTC. Residues: CSAPNGPGRETQYF.

This clonotype was observed a handful of times. The DNA for the CDR3 is TGTGCCAGCAGCCCTCCAAGCCGACTAGCGGCAATCTACGAGCAGTACTTC. It is translated as CASSPPSRLAAIYEQYF. The V call is TRBV7-9, the J call TRBJ2-7; 9 bases map to TRBD2. With 5 bases clipped from V and 3 bases from J, the junction kept 14 bases outside the gene matches. The CDR3 spans 17 residues. Germline-derived CDR1 and CDR2 are SEHNR and FQNEAQ (reference sequence).

This chain joins TRBV6-5 and TRBJ1-4, with TRBD1 matching over 8 bases. The CDR3 totals 16 residues. Germline loops: CDR1 MNHEY, CDR2 SVGAGI. V gave up 3 bases and J gave up 8 bases; unmatched junction bases: 11. The CDR3 coding sequence is TGTGCCAGCAGTTATTCCTACAGGGGGGAGCGAGAAAAACTGTTTTTT. The encoded protein is CASSYSYRGEREKLFF.

This clonotype came up a few times. The V call is TRBV12-3 or TRBV12-4, the J call TRBJ1-6; D is possibly TRBD1 (5 bases). This CDR3 region has 14 residues. V dropped 5 bases and J dropped 5 bases, with 10 bases sitting between them. CDR3 nucleotide sequence: TGTGCCAGCAGTCTGGTAGGGGATAATTCACCCCTCCACTTT. Protein: CASSLVGDNSPLHF.

For this clonotype: The CDR3 does not close with the conserved phenylalanine or tryptophan, likely indicating a read error. The limits of the CDR3 on the DNA are not certain, so only TCRdb's listed CDR3 is given. V is TRBV5-1 and J is TRBJ1-3. The CDR3 adds up to 16 amino acids, both ends counted. Germline values: CDR1 SGHRS, CDR2 YFSETQ. The CDR3 protein is CASSLEGQGSGNTVYL.

This chain connects TRBV6-5 to TRBJ2-5; D is tentatively TRBD1 or TRBD2 (5 bases each). The end of the DNA is better explained by TRBJ2-1, so the J call may be wrong. CDR1 and CDR2 (germline): MNHEY, SVGAGI. The CDR3 consists of 13 residues. The CDR3 DNA is TGTGCCAGCAGTTTTTATAGTGGGGGTGAGCAGTTCTTC. It is translated as CASSFYSGGEQFF.

This clonotype appeared a few times. V gene TRBV9 combines with J gene TRBJ1-1; 9 bases line up with TRBD1. After removal of 4 bases from V and 5 bases from J, the junction contained 6 bases not matched to a gene. The CDR3 is made up of 14 amino acids. Germline lookup yields CDR1 SGDLS and CDR2 YYNGEE. The CDR3 reads CASSPGQGETEAFF. In nucleotides, the CDR3 is TGTGCCAGCAGCCCGGGACAGGGTGAGACTGAAGCTTTCTTT. The entire variable domain, with the rest obtained from reference TRBV9 and TRBJ1-1, is as follows: DSGVTQTPKHLITATGQRVTLRCSPRSGDLSVYWYQQSLDQGLQFLIQYYNGEERAKGNILERFSAQQFPDLHSELNLSSLELGDSALYFCASSPGQGETEAFFGQGTRLTVV.

The rearrangement uses TRBV6-1 and TRBJ2-1; 7 nucleotides line up with TRBD2. Germline CDR1 MNHNS, CDR2 SASEGT. This CDR3 region has 17 residues. After removal of 5 bases from V and 5 bases from J, the junction contained 15 bases not matched to a gene. The CDR3 loop is CASSRPSLADGNNEQFF. CDR3 nucleotides: TGTGCCAGCAGTCGCCCAAGCCTAGCGGATGGAAACAATGAGCAGTTCTTC.

J is TRBJ1-1 and V is TRBV5-1, with D perhaps matching TRBD1 (6 bases). Trimming pared 3 bases from V and 4 bases from J, leaving 13 bases between. CDR1 and CDR2 (germline): SGHRS, YFSETQ. The CDR3 length is 14 residues. CDR3 loop: CASSSRSTGTEAFF. The CDR3 DNA is TGCGCCAGCAGCTCAAGATCGACAGGCACTGAAGCTTTCTTT.

This chain uses TRBV5-1 with TRBJ2-7; 7 nucleotides agree with TRBD1. J gave up 3 bases and V 4 bases, and 10 bases lay outside the gene matches. The CDR3 is 15 amino acids. Germline CDR1 is SGHRS and CDR2 is YFSETQ. CDR3 amino acids: CASSPRTGTFYEQYF. In nucleotides, the CDR3 is TGCGCCAGCAGCCCTCGGACAGGAACTTTCTACGAGCAGTACTTC.

The chain links TRBV6-1 to TRBJ2-4, with TRBD1 as a possible D gene (5 bases). The V gene's germline CDR1 is MNHNS and CDR2 SASEGT. The germline V and J ends were trimmed by 8 bases and 1 base, with 15 bases remaining between them. This CDR3 is built from 15 residues. The CDR3 region has the DNA TGTGCCAGCCAGGGCAGGATCGGCGCCAAAAACATTCAGTACTTC. As protein: CASQGRIGAKNIQYF.